Listed here is a single T cell receptor (beta chain). This record comes from a study of blood T cell repertoires in COVID-19. The wider study: Sources were T cells, B-cell-depleted T cells, or PBMCs; the material itself was cDNA or gDNA.

Individuals aged roughly 18 to 95 years were recruited from about two dozen US areas. Source study methods: Quantification of nucleated cells was approximated via reference gene primer amplification. The repertoire was sequenced with immunoSEQ multiplex PCR; TCRdb's copy has only in-frame clones and lacks some. V, J and clone size derive from that table, while D and trimming were established from the DNA sequence. The table shows about 330,000 clones, with under 95% occurring only once. This TCR came from a woman in her twenties or thirties who had recovered from COVID-19. The material sequenced was PBMCs or T cells enriched from blood (not recorded which).

CDR3 bases: TGTGCCAGCTCAACGGGGATCAATCAGCCCCAGCATTTT. Amino acids: CASSTGINQPQHF. The J gene is TRBJ1-5, the V gene TRBV18; D remains ambiguous. V was cut by 5 bases and J by 3 bases, with 8 bases left in between. The CDR3 length is 13 residues. Germline loops: CDR1 KGHSH, CDR2 LQKENI.